The sequence of this TCR beta chain was determined in a study of blood T cells in healthy people across ages (dated by TCRdb to 2013 to 2016). Broadly, across the study: In model experiments, template switching captured about one uniquely barcoded TCR beta cDNA molecule for every two T cells. To avoid experimental bias, donors of different ages were spread randomly across the sequencing lanes. Age-related changes in TCR beta repertoire diversity were measured in the study by deep sequencing normalized with unique cDNA molecular identifiers. The donors were divided into four age groups: young (average around 17 years), middle-aged (roughly 40), aged (about 62) and long-lived (about 84). For two donors (one aged 18 to 29 and one aged 80 or older), the study analyzed two additional independent replicas of 1 million unique cDNA reads from the same blood draw.

As to this clonotype: Its antigen is still unknown. Base qualities were left out, and no much larger clone turns up one base away.

The library relied on 5' RACE. TCRdb names Illumina HiSeq 2500 as the instrument used. A second roughly 6 to 12 cycle PCR used a sample-barcoded 5' primer and a J-beta primer mix. A unique molecular identifier was introduced onto each TCR beta cDNA molecule by a template-switch 5' adaptor carrying 12 random nucleotides. Each sample yielded at least 2.5 million CDR3-containing paired-end reads. All of the RNA was converted into first-strand cDNA using the Mint cDNA synthesis kit, with a TRBC-specific oligonucleotide serving as the primer. Following uracil-DNA glycosylase treatment, a first 18-cycle PCR with universal primers M1SS and BC2_uni_R was performed on all cDNA. Regarding the original processing steps: Normalization of each sample was performed by random selection of 1 million high-quality reads, each carrying a distinct molecular identifier. Reads with shared molecular identifiers were discarded instead of being binned into consensus sequences. MiTCR, with a Q25 quality threshold and the strictest error-elimination algorithm, was used for CDR3 identification, clonotype clustering and error correction. A nonparametric unseen species model using Euler transformation provided a lower-bound estimate of total TCR beta diversity. Starting from the raw public reads, TCRdb applied fastp trimming at Q25, assembled clones with MiXCR and retained in-frame beta chains. Every distinct CDR3 protein forms one entry, paired with its most common genes and DNA. Clone size and V and J calls follow TCRdb, not the original study. The sample has around 940,000 distinct CDR3 sequences on record, just over 50% of them singletons. Roughly 23% of the sample is held by the ten biggest clonotypes.

Systemically healthy Caucasian individuals from Russia, 35 to 50 in total and aged about 6 to 95 years, were included as donors. Each donor gave 8 to 10 milliliters of peripheral blood, collected into EDTA-treated Vacutainer tubes. Ficoll-Paque density-gradient centrifugation was used to isolate PBMCs, with at least 7 million obtained per sample. Trizol reagent was used to extract total RNA from PBMCs, with at least 6 micrograms per sample. Naive CD45RAhigh/CD27high T cell percentages were measured by flow cytometry on a PBMC aliquot from every donor. Results and caveats for the whole study, not just this receptor: Total diversity estimates from one million sequenced T cells were considered lower bounds and underestimates. Observed TCR beta diversity correlated strongly with the percentage of naive T cells measured by flow cytometry. Compared with the aged group, the long-lived group had more naive CD4+ T cells, fewer expanded clones and increased TCR diversity, a pattern suggesting age selection. Because the CMV infection status of the donors was unknown, age-related changes in expanded clonotypes may potentially have been confounded. Since profiling was done on bulk unsorted PBMCs, naive and antigen-experienced compartments could not be conclusively compared. As age increased, observed TCR beta diversity per million T cells dropped in a roughly linear way, and a significant reduction was already evident by age around 41.

This sequence was found in a woman aged 60-75 years in good health. The sample taken for sequencing was blood.

The bases are TGTGCCAGCTCACCGTTTCCCAGGAGCTCCTACAATGAGCAGTTCTTC. Translation gives CASSPFPRSSYNEQFF. The V and J segments used are TRBV18 and TRBJ2-1, with the D gene not confidently named. The CDR3, cysteine through phenylalanine, is 16 amino acids long. Only the CDR3 DNA stays, 48 bases, in frame from base 1. Between the V and J ends, shortened by 3 bases and 0 bases respectively, the junction contains 12 bases. Looking up the germline V gene yields CDR1 KGHSH and CDR2 LQKENI.